These T cell receptor beta chains were read from a single sample in a study of blood T cells in healthy people across ages. Each CDR3 protein gets one entry after TCRdb re-called the 5' RACE reads with MiXCR. The table has over 600,000 distinct CDR3 sequences, around 50% seen once. The sample was blood. These receptors all stem from an elderly man in good health. Both conserved end residues are part of each CDR3. The D gene is left open where the match is weak. Clone size is stated in some rows and not others, as once, few, many or a class when expanded.

V,D,J,size,DNA,CDR3
TRBV5-1,NA,TRBJ2-3,NA,TGCGCCAGCAGCCCCGGGACTGAGGACTACACAGATACGCAGTATTTT,CASSPGTEDYTDTQYF
TRBV29-1,TRBD1,TRBJ2-3,NA,TGCAGCACAGGGGTAACTGGCACAGATACGCAGTATTTT,CSTGVTGTDTQYF
TRBV18,TRBD1,TRBJ2-7,many,TGTGCCAGCTCAACAAACACAGGGGACTCCTACGAGCAGTACTTC,CASSTNTGDSYEQYF
TRBV12-3/TRBV12-4,NA,TRBJ2-7,NA,TGTGCCAGCAGTTTGCCCCCGGGACACGGAGAGACCCGGTACTTC,CASSLPPGHGETRYF
TRBV15,NA,TRBJ2-6,few,TGTGCCACCAGCAGAGGTGGAATTACTGGGGCCAACGTCCTGACTTTC,CATSRGGITGANVLTF
TRBV20-1,NA,TRBJ1-4,NA,TGCAGTGGGTTGCGGATAGGGGACGAAAATCTGTTTTTT,CSGLRIGDENLFF
TRBV25-1,NA,TRBJ2-7,NA,TGTGCCAGCAGTGAATCGGGGAGGAATGAGCAGTACTTC,CASSESGRNEQYF
TRBV27,NA,TRBJ1-2,few,TGTGCCAGCGGGGACATCTATGGCTACACCTTC,CASGDIYGYTF
TRBV20-1,TRBD1,TRBJ2-7,NA,TGCAGTGCTAGGACACAGGGGGCGCCTTACAATGAGCAGTACTTC,CSARTQGAPYNEQYF
TRBV5-5,NA,TRBJ1-1,NA,TGTGCCAGCAGCCTGCCTTTAATGAACACTGAAGCTTTCTTT,CASSLPLMNTEAFF
TRBV7-2,NA,TRBJ2-1,NA,TGTGCCACCGACCGGGACGGATCCTACAATGAGCAGTTCTTC,CATDRDGSYNEQFF
TRBV19,NA,TRBJ2-7,NA,TGTGCCAGTAGTATTGGGCAGACCGGCTTCCAAGAGCAGTACTTC,CASSIGQTGFQEQYF
TRBV5-6,TRBD1,TRBJ1-2,NA,TGTGCCAGCAGCTTGATCACAGGGGTTGTGGGCTACACCTTC,CASSLITGVVGYTF
TRBV3-1,NA,TRBJ2-7,NA,TGTGCCAGCAGCCCTATGGTCTCCTACGAGCAGTACTTC,CASSPMVSYEQYF
TRBV20-1,TRBD2,TRBJ2-1,NA,TGCAGTGCTAGAGTTAACAGCGGGATAACCAATGAGCAGTTCTTC,CSARVNSGITNEQFF